These 23 T cell receptor beta chains originate from one sample sequenced in a study of blood T cell repertoires in COVID-19. The protocol was immunoSEQ multiplex PCR, while the TCRdb copy is restricted to in-frame clones and leaves out a portion. Of hundreds of thousands of clones detected, approximately 86% appear once; the ten largest clones hold about 8.9%. The sample was PBMCs or T cells enriched from blood (not recorded which). The receptors here all came from a woman aged 18-29 years who had recovered from COVID-19.

This clone was detected only a few times. V gene TRBV7-3 combines with J gene TRBJ2-3; D perhaps matches TRBD2 (5 bases). The V end lost 3 bases, the J end lost 6 bases, and 10 bases lay between the germline ends. This CDR3 has 13 amino acids. Germline CDR1 SGHTA, CDR2 FQGTGA. The DNA of the CDR3 is TGTGCCAGCAGCTTGGAGGTGGCGGATACGCAGTATTTT. Protein product: CASSLEVADTQYF.

The genes are TRBV19 and TRBJ1-1; a weak D match, TRBD1 (5 bases). CDR3 length: 14 amino acids. The germline CDR1 and CDR2 sequences are LNHDA and SQIVND (reference sequence). Trimming removed 1 base from V and 3 bases from J, with 9 bases in between. The CDR3, as DNA: TGTGCCAGTAGTATAGGGGGCGCGTACACTGAAGCTTTCTTT. Its protein product is CASSIGGAYTEAFF.

This chain uses TRBV7-3 with TRBJ1-1; D not resolved. Per the germline V gene, CDR1 is SGHTA and CDR2 is FQGTGA. The CDR3 consists of 12 residues. Trimming removed 2 bases from V and 7 bases from J, with 8 bases in between. In DNA, the CDR3 is TGTGCCAGCAGCTTATATCCGGGTGAAGCTTTCTTT. This codes for CASSLYPGEAFF.

The chain joins TRBV7-3 to TRBJ1-5, with TRBD1 matching 8 bases. With V trimmed by 0 bases and J by 2 bases, 0 bases remained unmatched. Germline lookup yields CDR1 SGHTA and CDR2 FQGTGA. CDR3 length: 15 amino acids. CDR3 in amino acids: CASSLTGQGNQPQHF. The CDR3 region has the DNA TGTGCCAGCAGCTTAACGGGACAGGGCAATCAGCCCCAGCATTTT. Together with reference TRBV7-3 and TRBJ1-5, the CDR3 gives the full variable domain: GAGVSQTPSNKVTEKGKYVELRCDPISGHTALYWYRQSLGQGPEFLIYFQGTGAADDSGLPNDRFFAVRPEGSVSTLKIQRTERGDSAVYLCASSLTGQGNQPQHFGDGTRLSIL.

This sequence joins TRBV3-1 (or the pseudogene TRBV3-2) and TRBJ1-1, with TRBD1 matching 8 bases. V gave up 4 bases and J gave up 0 bases; unmatched junction bases: 4. CDR1 is LGHDT and CDR2 is YNNKEL in the germline V gene (reference sequence). The CDR3 sequence is 15 residues long. Here the CDR3 reads CASSLEGQVNTEAFF. The CDR3 coding sequence is TGTGCCAGCAGCCTGGAGGGACAGGTGAACACTGAAGCTTTCTTT.

This chain joins TRBV6-2 or TRBV6-3 and TRBJ2-7; D call uncertain. Looked up from germline, CDR1 is MNHEY and CDR2 is SVGEGT. The CDR3 consists of 12 residues. V was trimmed by 6 bases and J by 2 bases, leaving 8 bases between them. DNA for the CDR3: TGTGCCAGCAGCCGCAGCGCCTACGAGCAGTACTTC. Its translation: CASSRSAYEQYF.

V gene TRBV7-3 combines with J gene TRBJ2-1; D might be TRBD1 (6 bases). V was clipped by 1 base and J by 8 bases, with 12 bases between them. Per germline, CDR1 SGHTA and CDR2 FQGTGA. The CDR3 spans 14 residues. The CDR3 here is CASSLMPGVDEQFF. The CDR3 nucleotides read TGTGCCAGCAGCTTAATGCCAGGGGTGGATGAGCAGTTCTTC.

The chain couples TRBV27 to TRBJ2-7; 9 bases map to TRBD1. V gave up 5 bases and J gave up 4 bases; unmatched junction bases: 9. CDR3 length: 15 residues. Per germline, CDR1 MNHEY and CDR2 SMNVEV (reference sequence). The CDR3 reads CASSINPGQGYEQYF. For the CDR3, the DNA is TGTGCCAGCAGTATCAATCCGGGACAGGGATACGAGCAGTACTTC.

The chain combines TRBV7-6 with TRBJ1-3; D not certain. Between the trimmed V and J ends, which lost 2 bases and 0 bases, there was a span of 8 bases. CDR1 SGHVS and CDR2 FNYEAQ come from the germline V gene. There are 15 residues in the CDR3. DNA of the CDR3: TGTGCCAGCAGCTTAAGAGAAAGCTCTGGAAACACCATATATTTT. This codes for CASSLRESSGNTIYF.

This chain links TRBV11-2 with TRBJ2-7, with 13 bases that match TRBD2. Germline loops: CDR1 SGHAT, CDR2 FQNNGV. CDR3 length equals 18 residues. Losses at the gene ends were 5 bases for V and 0 bases for J; bases not matched to a gene: 10. CDR3 DNA: TGTGCCAGCAGCCTACGGGGACTAGCGGGGAGAAGCTCCTACGAGCAGTACTTC. Translation: CASSLRGLAGRSSYEQYF.

The chain combines TRBV3-1 (or the pseudogene TRBV3-2) with TRBJ2-1; 11 bases map to TRBD2. Trimming at V came to 0 bases and at J to 10 bases, leaving 11 bases not matched to a gene. The CDR3 has 17 residues. Germline CDR1 reads LGHDT; CDR2 reads YNNKEL (reference sequence). The CDR3 DNA follows: TGTGCCAGCAGCCAAGATAGACTAGCGGGGACCACGCGGGAGCAGTTCTTC. It is translated as CASSQDRLAGTTREQFF.

The rearrangement links TRBV3-1 (or the pseudogene TRBV3-2) to TRBJ2-7; D unresolved. V lost 0 bases and J lost 4, with 4 bases in between. Germline CDR1 and CDR2: LGHDT and YNNKEL (reference sequence). CDR3 length: 12 residues. CDR3 loop: CASSQDSYEQYF. The CDR3 DNA follows: TGTGCCAGCAGCCAAGACAGTTACGAGCAGTACTTC.

This clone was recorded a few times. The V and J genes are TRBV2 and TRBJ1-3; D remains ambiguous. The V gene's germline CDR1 is SNHLY and CDR2 FYNNEI. V lost 7 bases and J lost 0, with 10 bases in between. This CDR3 is 14 amino acids long. The CDR3, as DNA: TGTGCCAGCAAGTGGGCACACTCTGGAAACACCATATATTTT. Its protein is CASKWAHSGNTIYF.

The rearrangement links TRBV7-9 to TRBJ1-1; 7 bases are shared with TRBD1. V shed 6 bases, J shed 4 bases, and the junction held 8 bases outside the gene matches. The CDR3 runs 14 residues. Germline CDR1 and CDR2: SEHNR and FQNEAQ (reference sequence). Written as DNA, the CDR3 is TGTGCCAGCAGTCGACAGGGAGAGGGCACTGAAGCTTTCTTT. It encodes CASSRQGEGTEAFF.

J is TRBJ2-2 and V is TRBV2; TRBD1 agrees at 9 bases. With 4 bases clipped from V and 0 bases from J, the junction kept 9 bases outside the gene matches. Per the germline V gene, CDR1 is SNHLY and CDR2 is FYNNEI. The CDR3 has 18 residues. The CDR3 DNA is TGTGCCAGCAGTGTGGGACAGGGAAGTATTGCGAACACCGGGGAGCTGTTTTTT. It is translated as CASSVGQGSIANTGELFF.

This clone has a handful of counts. The V call is TRBV9, the J call TRBJ2-1, with no clear D. Trimming stripped 0 bases from V and 2 bases from J, with 9 bases between. The CDR3 extends over 15 amino acids. The germline gives CDR1 SGDLS, CDR2 YYNGEE. The CDR3 loop is CASSVVGHPYNEQFF. CDR3 in DNA: TGTGCCAGCAGCGTAGTCGGTCACCCCTACAATGAGCAGTTCTTC.

The V call is TRBV6-5, the J call TRBJ2-7; D gene ambiguous. This CDR3 has 14 amino acids. Germline CDR1 reads MNHEY; CDR2 reads SVGAGI. V lost 6 bases to trimming and J lost 0 bases, with 12 bases between them. The CDR3 loop is CASRSEQASYEQYF. The CDR3 bases are TGTGCCAGCAGATCGGAGCAAGCCTCCTACGAGCAGTACTTC.

The chain has TRBV3-1 (or the pseudogene TRBV3-2) and TRBJ1-1; no definite D call. The CDR3 totals 12 residues. CDR1 and CDR2 (germline): LGHDT, YNNKEL (reference sequence). Deletions cut 1 base from V and 6 bases from J, with 6 bases between. CDR3 in amino acids: CASSQGSAEAFF. DNA for the CDR3: TGTGCCAGCAGCCAAGGTTCCGCTGAAGCTTTCTTT.

The chain links TRBV4-2 to TRBJ1-6; the match to TRBD1 covers 7 bases. The germline V gene encodes CDR1 LGHNA and CDR2 YNFKEQ. Trimming at V came to 1 base and at J to 0 bases, leaving 3 bases not matched to a gene. The CDR3 covers 17 residues. The CDR3 DNA sequence: TGTGCCAGCAGCCAAGTAACAGGGGTCTCCTATAATTCACCCCTCCACTTT. Amino acid sequence: CASSQVTGVSYNSPLHF.

The gene calls are TRBV27 and TRBJ1-1; 7 nucleotides agree with TRBD1. The V gene's germline CDR1 is MNHEY and CDR2 SMNVEV (reference sequence). This CDR3 is 15 amino acids long. V dropped 7 bases and J dropped 1; count of bases not matched to a gene: 9. CDR3 sequence reads: CASNPWGTENTEAFF. CDR3 DNA: TGTGCCAGCAACCCCTGGGGGACAGAGAACACTGAAGCTTTCTTT.

The J gene is TRBJ1-2, the V gene TRBV7-2, with a tentative D call TRBD1 (5 bases). Germline CDR1 reads SGHTA; CDR2 reads FQGNSA. The CDR3 totals 19 residues. Trimming pared 3 bases from V and 7 bases from J, leaving 30 bases between. DNA for the CDR3: TGTGCCAGCAGCTTTAGACCACAGGTGCACTTAGGGTTACCGTCTGGCTACACCTTC. This codes for CASSFRPQVHLGLPSGYTF. The variable domain in full, with the rest retrieved from reference TRBV7-2 and TRBJ1-2, is GAGVSQSPSNKVTEKGKDVELRCDPISGHTALYWYRQSLGQGLEFLIYFQGNSAPDKSGLPSDRFSAERTGGSVSTLTIQRTQQEDSAVYLCASSFRPQVHLGLPSGYTFGSGTRLTVV.

This clone was found once. As DNA, the CDR3 is TGTGCCAGCAGCCAACAGGGGGCCACTAACTATGGCTACACCTTC. Its translation: CASSQQGATNYGYTF. The rearrangement uses TRBV4-2 and TRBJ1-2, with 8 bases lining up with TRBD1. Losses at the gene ends were 2 bases for V and 0 bases for J; bases not matched to a gene: 2. The CDR3 totals 15 residues. The germline gives CDR1 LGHNA, CDR2 YNFKEQ.

This chain uses TRBV6-2 or TRBV6-3 with TRBJ1-5, with D maybe TRBD1 (5 bases). The CDR3 loop spans 16 amino acids. Trimming shortened V by 5 bases and J by 3 bases, and 17 bases separated the two germline ends. Germline CDR1 is MNHEY and CDR2 is SVGEGT. CDR3 residues: CASSHRTGRFNQPQHF. Written as DNA, the CDR3 is TGTGCCAGCAGTCATAGAACAGGACGGTTCAATCAGCCCCAGCATTTT.